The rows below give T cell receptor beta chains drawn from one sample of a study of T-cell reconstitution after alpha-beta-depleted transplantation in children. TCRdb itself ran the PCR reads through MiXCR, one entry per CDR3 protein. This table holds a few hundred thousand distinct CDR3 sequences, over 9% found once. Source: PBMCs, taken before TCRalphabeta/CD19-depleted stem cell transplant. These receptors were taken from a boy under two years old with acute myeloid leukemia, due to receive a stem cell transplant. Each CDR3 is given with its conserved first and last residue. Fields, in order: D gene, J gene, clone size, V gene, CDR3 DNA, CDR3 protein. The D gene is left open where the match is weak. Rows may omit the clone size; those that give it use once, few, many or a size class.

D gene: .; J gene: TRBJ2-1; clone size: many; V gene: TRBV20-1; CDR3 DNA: TGCAGTGCTAGGGGGCCCGGCAGGGTTGAGCAGTTCTTC; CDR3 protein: CSARGPGRVEQFF
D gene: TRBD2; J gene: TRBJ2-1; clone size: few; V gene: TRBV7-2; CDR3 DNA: TGTGCCAGCAGAAAACGGTCCCTAGCGGGAGGCTACAATGAGCAGTTCTTC; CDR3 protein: CASRKRSLAGGYNEQFF
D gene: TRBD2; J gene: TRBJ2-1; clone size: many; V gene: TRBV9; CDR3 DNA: TGTGCCAGCAGCGTAGCCAGCGGGGGCTACGGGGACAATGAGCAGTTCTTC; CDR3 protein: CASSVASGGYGDNEQFF
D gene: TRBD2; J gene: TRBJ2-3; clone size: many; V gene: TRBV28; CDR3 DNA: TGTGCCAGCAGTCGCCTAGCGGGAGCTAGAGATACGCAGTATTTT; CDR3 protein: CASSRLAGARDTQYF
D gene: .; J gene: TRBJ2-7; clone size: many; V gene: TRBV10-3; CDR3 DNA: TGTGCCATCAGTGAGTCCCTGTCGTCCCCGCAGTACTTC; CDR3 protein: CAISESLSSPQYF
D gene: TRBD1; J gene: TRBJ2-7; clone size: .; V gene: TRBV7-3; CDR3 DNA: TGTGCCAGCAGCCTTTCCGGGACAGGTGCCTCCTACGAGCAGTACTTC; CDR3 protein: CASSLSGTGASYEQYF
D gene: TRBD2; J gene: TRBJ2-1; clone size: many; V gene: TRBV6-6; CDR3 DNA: TGTGCCACCGCGGGAGGACTTAACAATGAGCAGTTCTTC; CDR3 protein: CATAGGLNNEQFF
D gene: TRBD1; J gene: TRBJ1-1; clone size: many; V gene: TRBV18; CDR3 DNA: TGTGCCAGCTCACCAATCAGTGTTGCAGGGGGCTGGGGCACTGAAGCTTTCTTT; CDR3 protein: CASSPISVAGGWGTEAFF
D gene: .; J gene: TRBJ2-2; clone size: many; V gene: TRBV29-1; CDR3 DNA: TGCAGCGGTGTAGAGGGGGGACCGAACACCGGGGAGCTGTTTTTT; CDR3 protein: CSGVEGGPNTGELFF
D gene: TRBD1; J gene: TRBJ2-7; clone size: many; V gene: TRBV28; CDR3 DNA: TGTGCCAGCAGTTTATGGGGACAGGGGGCCTCCTACGAGCAGTACTTC; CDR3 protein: CASSLWGQGASYEQYF